A single sample is the source of the 30 T cell receptor beta chains below, sequenced in a study of cytomegalovirus exposure and HLA in healthy donors. Amplification used 60 Vbeta primers and 13 Jbeta primers. Method: immunoSEQ multiplex PCR; TCRdb's copy keeps in-frame clones and lacks some. The sample yields 100,000 to 120,000 clones, about 80% seen once. The sample was PBMCs. The source is a man aged 40-49 years in good health and CMV-seropositive.

The chain employs TRBV10-1 and TRBJ2-7, with TRBD1 matching over 7 bases. Germline-derived CDR1 and CDR2 are WNHNN and SYGVQD (reference sequence). The CDR3 spans 16 residues. Trimming took 3 bases from V and 6 from J; bases not matched to a gene: 14. CDR3 loop: CASSDGTAPGQSEQYF. As DNA, the CDR3 is TGCGCCAGCAGTGATGGGACAGCTCCCGGACAAAGCGAGCAGTACTTC.

This chain uses TRBV7-3 with TRBJ1-2; D remains ambiguous. The CDR3 has 12 amino acids. V was cut by 5 bases and J by 8 bases, with 12 bases left in between. CDR1 is SGHTA, CDR2 FQGTGA, per germline. The CDR3 nucleotides are TGTGCCAGCAGCATAAAGTGGCAGGGCTACACCTTC. It codes for CASSIKWQGYTF.

V usage is TRBV29-1 and J usage is TRBJ2-1; 8 positions agree with TRBD1. CDR1 and CDR2 from the germline V gene are SQVTM and ANQGSEA. Trimming at V came to 7 bases and at J to 7 bases, leaving 3 bases not matched to a gene. CDR3 size: 11 residues. The CDR3 sequence is CSGHRGNEQFF. The DNA for the CDR3 is TGCAGCGGACACAGGGGGAATGAGCAGTTCTTC.

This clone was seen more than once but under ten times. The chain couples TRBV30 to TRBJ2-5; the D gene is possibly TRBD1 (6 bases). The CDR3 runs 11 residues. V was clipped by 3 bases and J by 7 bases, with 9 bases between them. Germline-derived CDR1 and CDR2 are GTSNPN and SVGIG (reference sequence). CDR3: CAWRARGTQYF. As DNA, the CDR3 is TGTGCCTGGAGGGCCAGGGGGACCCAGTACTTC.

The gene calls are TRBV5-5 and TRBJ2-1; TRBD1 is a possible D gene (6 bases). V lost 0 bases and J lost 6, with 13 bases in between. CDR1 and CDR2 (germline): SGHKS, YYEKEE (reference sequence). This CDR3 is built from 15 residues. This CDR3 is CASSLGGPFLNEQFF. Written as DNA, the CDR3 is TGTGCCAGCAGCTTGGGGGGGCCGTTCCTCAATGAGCAGTTCTTC.

V gene TRBV11-2 combines with J gene TRBJ1-1; perhaps TRBD1 as D (5 bases). This CDR3 is 13 amino acids long. V lost 5 bases, J lost 0 bases, and 7 bases lay in between. Germline CDR1 reads SGHAT; CDR2 reads FQNNGV. CDR3 protein: CASSPRVNTEAFF. The CDR3 nucleotides are TGTGCCAGCAGCCCCAGGGTGAACACTGAAGCTTTCTTT.

The genes are TRBV27 and TRBJ1-6; no definite D call. CDR1 is MNHEY and CDR2 is SMNVEV in the germline V gene (reference sequence). V was clipped by 2 bases and J by 7 bases, with 12 bases between them. The CDR3 is made up of 15 amino acids. CDR3 in DNA: TGTGCCAGCAGTTTAGAGGAGGCCGTAAATTCACCCCTCCACTTT. The encoded protein is CASSLEEAVNSPLHF.

This clone was recorded only once. This rearrangement joins TRBV5-1 to TRBJ2-2; 8 bases are shared with TRBD2. Germline lookup yields CDR1 SGHRS and CDR2 YFSETQ. This CDR3 has 16 residues. V lost 4 bases, J lost 0 bases, and 5 bases stayed unmatched. CDR3 sequence (DNA): TGCGCCAGCAGCACCGGGACTAGGCCGAACACCGGGGAGCTGTTTTTT. Protein: CASSTGTRPNTGELFF.

The rearrangement links TRBV4-2 to TRBJ2-7; TRBD2 agrees at 7 bases. This CDR3 is 18 amino acids long. Germline V gene lookup returns CDR1 LGHNA and CDR2 YNFKEQ. The V segment lost 0 bases and the J segment 7 bases; nucleotides outside the gene matches: 18. The CDR3 protein is CASSQDPAGGGVGGEQYF. In DNA, the CDR3 is TGTGCCAGCAGCCAAGACCCAGCGGGCGGGGGTGTCGGCGGGGAGCAGTACTTC.

The chain has TRBV7-3 and TRBJ2-7, with TRBD2 as a possible D gene (6 bases). The CDR3 has 15 amino acids. Germline values: CDR1 SGHTA, CDR2 FQGTGA. Trimming left V 5 bases short and J 2 bases short, with 16 bases between. CDR3 in amino acids: CASSPIVGGPYEQYF. CDR3 bases: TGTGCCAGCAGCCCTATTGTGGGGGGACCCTACGAGCAGTACTTC.

V gene TRBV19 combines with J gene TRBJ1-6, with 10 positions matching TRBD1. CDR1 and CDR2 from the germline V gene are LNHDA and SQIVND (reference sequence). There are 17 residues in the CDR3. V was pared by 6 bases and J by 4 bases, with 9 bases of the junction left unmatched. The CDR3 DNA follows: TGTGCCAGTAGGGCCCGCGGGACAGGGGATTATAATTCACCCCTCCACTTT. Protein product: CASRARGTGDYNSPLHF.

There are a few counts of this clone. The J gene is TRBJ2-1, the V gene TRBV6-6; 10 bases agree with TRBD2. CDR3 length: 15 residues. Germline V gene sequence: CDR1 MNHNY, CDR2 SVGAGI (reference sequence). Losses at the gene ends were 7 bases for V and 8 bases for J; bases not matched to a gene: 11. The DNA for the CDR3 is TGTGCCAGCATCATGTCCAGCGGGAGGGCCCATGAGCAGTTCTTC. Amino acids: CASIMSSGRAHEQFF.

The count of this clone is one. The same CDR3 can be traced to other DNA sequences in this sample. The chain has TRBV4-1 and TRBJ1-1; 7 bases agree with TRBD1. The CDR3 is 15 residues long. Germline CDR1 is MGHRA and CDR2 is YSYEKL. The junction had 4 bases not matched to a gene; V was cut back by 1 base and J by 2 bases. In nucleotides, the CDR3 is TGCGCCAGCAGCCAAGTCGGGACAGCTAACACTGAAGCTTTCTTT. Translating gives CASSQVGTANTEAFF.

As concerns this clone: A junction boundary mismatches the germline segment, possibly from a read error. The chain has TRBV19 and TRBJ1-1; 10 bases align to TRBD1. Germline V gene data show CDR1 as LNHDA and CDR2 as SQIVND (reference sequence). The CDR3 contains 15 residues. CDR3 DNA sequence: TGTGCCAGTAGCCCGGGACAGGGGCTTAACATTGAAGCTTTCTTT. Amino acids: CASSPGQGLNIEAFF.

The chain links TRBV13 to TRBJ2-7, with D possibly being TRBD1 (6 bases). Germline values: CDR1 PRHDT, CDR2 FYEKMQ (reference sequence). V was trimmed by 5 bases and J by 0 bases, leaving 14 bases between them. The CDR3 sequence is 15 residues long. The CDR3 spells CASSKTGTISYEQYF. DNA for the CDR3: TGTGCCAGCAGCAAAACAGGGACGATCTCCTACGAGCAGTACTTC. The full variable domain, in which reference TRBV13 and TRBJ2-7 provide the parts outside the CDR3, is AAGVIQSPRHLIKEKRETATLKCYPIPRHDTVYWYQQGPGQDPQFLISFYEKMQSDKGSIPDRFSAQQFSDYHSELNMSSLELGDSALYFCASSKTGTISYEQYFGPGTRLTVT.

The chain employs TRBV5-6 and TRBJ2-1; 7 bases line up with TRBD1. The CDR3 has 16 residues. CDR1 is SGHDT and CDR2 is YYEEEE in the germline V gene. V shed 1 base, J shed 4 bases, and the junction held 8 bases outside the gene matches. The CDR3 protein is CASSLLTGTAYNEQFF. DNA of the CDR3: TGTGCCAGCAGCTTGCTTACCGGGACAGCTTACAATGAGCAGTTCTTC. Combining the CDR3 with reference TRBV5-6 and TRBJ2-1 gives the whole variable domain DAGVTQSPTHLIKTRGQQVTLRCSPKSGHDTVSWYQQALGQGPQFIFQYYEEEERQRGNFPDRFSGHQFPNYSSELNVNALLLGDSALYLCASSLLTGTAYNEQFFGPGTRLTVL.

The CDR3 spells CASQLSSASGREYF. The CDR3 nucleotides are TGTGCCAGCCAGCTTTCCTCGGCTAGCGGGAGAGAGTACTTC. This chain uses TRBV27 with TRBJ2-7; 10 bases are a match to TRBD2. The CDR3 loop spans 14 amino acids. Looked up from germline, CDR1 is MNHEY and CDR2 is SMNVEV (reference sequence). Losses at the gene ends were 8 bases for V and 11 bases for J; bases not matched to a gene: 15.

The chain links TRBV2 to TRBJ2-1, with D possibly being TRBD1 (6 bases). Trimming took off 10 bases at V and 2 bases at J, with 15 bases between the two ends. This CDR3 is built from 14 residues. The germline gives CDR1 SNHLY, CDR2 FYNNEI. The CDR3 sequence: CATTPGHTYNEQFF. CDR3 nucleotide sequence: TGTGCCACAACTCCGGGACACACCTACAATGAGCAGTTCTTC.

This chain links TRBV15 with TRBJ1-4; 7 nucleotides agree with TRBD1. Germline V gene data show CDR1 as LNHNV and CDR2 as YYDKDF (reference sequence). This CDR3 spans 17 amino acids. The V and J ends lost 0 bases and 6 bases, in that order; junction bases with no gene match: 10. CDR3 in amino acids: CATSRDLVGGAYEKLFF. DNA for the CDR3: TGTGCCACCAGCAGAGATTTGGTAGGGGGCGCCTATGAAAAACTGTTTTTT.

The DNA of the CDR3 is TGCGCCAGCAGCAAAGCGGGAGGCCGGGATACGCAGTATTTT. Its protein product is CASSKAGGRDTQYF. The V and J genes are TRBV5-1 and TRBJ2-3; 9 nucleotides line up with TRBD2. Per germline, CDR1 SGHRS and CDR2 YFSETQ. With V trimmed by 4 bases and J by 6 bases, 6 bases remained unmatched. This CDR3 has 14 amino acids.

The J gene is TRBJ1-6, the V gene TRBV5-1, with 7 positions matching TRBD1. V lost 3 bases and J lost 7; bases outside the gene matches: 7. CDR1 is SGHRS, CDR2 YFSETQ, per germline. The CDR3 totals 15 residues. The CDR3 spells CASSSGTVPNSPLHF. CDR3 nucleotide sequence: TGCGCCAGCAGCTCCGGGACAGTCCCGAATTCACCCCTCCACTTT.

The gene calls are TRBV9 and TRBJ2-2, with 8 bases fitting TRBD2. Trimming at V came to 1 base and at J to 0 bases, leaving 5 bases not matched to a gene. This CDR3 contains 17 residues. Per germline, CDR1 SGDLS and CDR2 YYNGEE. CDR3 sequence: CASSVSGGGSNTGELFF. CDR3 nucleotide sequence: TGTGCCAGCAGCGTATCGGGCGGGGGGTCGAACACCGGGGAGCTGTTTTTT.

This clone was seen only a few times. The gene calls are TRBV27 and TRBJ2-3; D is undetermined. Trimming cost V 0 bases and J 0 bases, with 10 bases left between them. CDR3 size: 16 residues. CDR1 and CDR2 (germline): MNHEY, SMNVEV (reference sequence). This CDR3 reads CASSLSSPPSTDTQYF. As DNA, the CDR3 is TGTGCCAGCAGTTTATCGTCTCCTCCCAGCACAGATACGCAGTATTTT.

V gene TRBV14 combines with J gene TRBJ2-7; 10 bases match TRBD1. Germline V gene data show CDR1 as SGHDN and CDR2 as FVKESK. CDR3 length: 15 amino acids. V lost 0 bases and J lost 1; bases outside the gene matches: 0. The CDR3 coding sequence is TGTGCCAGCAGCCAAGAGGACAGGGGGTCCTACGAGCAGTACTTC. It encodes CASSQEDRGSYEQYF.

DNA for the CDR3: TGCAGCGTTGCGGACTATGGCTACACCTTC. Protein product: CSVADYGYTF. This chain connects TRBV29-1 to TRBJ1-2; D not certain. CDR1 is SQVTM and CDR2 is ANQGSEA in the germline V gene. With 4 bases removed from V and 3 bases from J, the gap between germline ends came to 3 bases. The CDR3 runs to 10 residues.

This sequence joins TRBV11-3 and TRBJ2-5; D gene ambiguous. This CDR3 is 12 amino acids long. Trimming took 1 base from V and 5 from J, leaving 5 bases between them. In germline, CDR1 is SGHNT, CDR2 YENEEA. As DNA, the CDR3 is TGTGCCAGCAGCTTAGCCCTGGAGACCCAGTACTTC. Protein: CASSLALETQYF.

The gene calls are TRBV25-1 and TRBJ1-3; no reliable D call. CDR3 length equals 15 residues. Trimming removed 2 bases from V and 0 bases from J, with 8 bases in between. Germline V CDR1 and CDR2: MGHDK, SYGVNS. CDR3 DNA: TGTGCCAGCAGTGAAGTTCGGGGCTCTGGAAACACCATATATTTT. As protein: CASSEVRGSGNTIYF.

This chain uses TRBV5-6 with TRBJ2-7, with 8 bases identical to TRBD1. Germline CDR1 is SGHDT and CDR2 is YYEEEE. Trimming removed 1 base from V and 6 bases from J; junction bases left unmatched: 9. The CDR3 extends over 15 amino acids. The CDR3 coding sequence is TGTGCCAGCAGCTTGATCCGGCAGGGGGCTGTCGAGCAGTACTTC. Its translation is CASSLIRQGAVEQYF.

The CDR3 sequence is CASSQDYGAALNTQYF. For the CDR3, the DNA is TGCGCCAGCAGCCAAGATTATGGAGCGGCGCTTAATACGCAGTATTTT. The chain couples TRBV4-3 to TRBJ2-3, with D tentatively TRBD2 (5 bases). The germline gives CDR1 LGHNA, CDR2 YSLEER. Trimming shortened V by 0 bases and J by 7 bases, and 17 bases separated the two germline ends. CDR3 length: 16 residues.

V usage is TRBV28 and J usage is TRBJ2-7; 7 nucleotides agree with TRBD1. The CDR3 runs to 13 residues. CDR1 and CDR2 from the germline V gene are MDHEN and SYDVKM. The trim removed 4 bases at V and 5 bases at J, leaving 5 bases unmatched. The CDR3 nucleotides are TGTGCCAGCAGTTACCGACAGGGCCACGAGCAGTACTTC. It codes for CASSYRQGHEQYF. Looking up the rest from reference TRBV28 and TRBJ2-7 gives the full variable domain: DVKVTQSSRYLVKRTGEKVFLECVQDMDHENMFWYRQDPGLGLRLIYFSYDVKMKEKGDIPEGYSVSREKKERFSLILESASTNQTSMYLCASSYRQGHEQYFGPGTRLTVT.